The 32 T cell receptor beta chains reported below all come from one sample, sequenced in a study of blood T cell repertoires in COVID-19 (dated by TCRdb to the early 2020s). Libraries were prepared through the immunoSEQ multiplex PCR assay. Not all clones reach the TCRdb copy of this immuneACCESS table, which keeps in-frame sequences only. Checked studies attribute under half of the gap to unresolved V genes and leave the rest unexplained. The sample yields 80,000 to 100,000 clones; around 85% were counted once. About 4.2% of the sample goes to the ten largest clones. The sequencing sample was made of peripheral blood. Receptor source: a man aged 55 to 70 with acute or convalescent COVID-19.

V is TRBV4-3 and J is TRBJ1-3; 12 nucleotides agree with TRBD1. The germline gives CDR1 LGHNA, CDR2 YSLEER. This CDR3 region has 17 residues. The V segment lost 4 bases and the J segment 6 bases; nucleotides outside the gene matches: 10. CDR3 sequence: CASSLSMGQGAQNTIYF. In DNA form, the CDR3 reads TGCGCCAGCAGCCTAAGTATGGGACAGGGGGCCCAAAACACCATATATTTT.

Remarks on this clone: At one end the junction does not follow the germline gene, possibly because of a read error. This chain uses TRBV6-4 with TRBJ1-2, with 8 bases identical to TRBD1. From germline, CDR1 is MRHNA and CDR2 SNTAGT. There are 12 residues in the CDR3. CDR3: CVSSDRGGGYTF. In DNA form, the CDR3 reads TGTGTCAGCAGTGACAGGGGAGGTGGCTACACCTTC.

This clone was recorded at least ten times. The CDR3 region is CASWDRKNTEAFF. The CDR3 nucleotides are TGTGCCAGCTGGGACAGGAAGAACACTGAAGCTTTCTTT. The genes are TRBV6-5 and TRBJ1-1; 8 bases align to TRBD1. The trim removed 8 bases at V and 1 base at J, leaving 3 bases unmatched. Germline-derived CDR1 and CDR2 are MNHEY and SVGAGI. This CDR3 spans 13 amino acids.

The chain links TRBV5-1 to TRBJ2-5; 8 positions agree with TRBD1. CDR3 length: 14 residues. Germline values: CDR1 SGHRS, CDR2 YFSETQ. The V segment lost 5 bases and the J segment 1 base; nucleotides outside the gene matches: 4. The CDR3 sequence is CASSTGTGQETQYF. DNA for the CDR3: TGCGCCAGCAGTACCGGGACAGGCCAAGAGACCCAGTACTTC. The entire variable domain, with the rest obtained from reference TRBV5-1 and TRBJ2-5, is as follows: KAGVTQTPRYLIKTRGQQVTLSCSPISGHRSVSWYQQTPGQGLQFLFEYFSETQRNKGNFPGRFSGRQFSNSRSEMNVSTLELGDSALYLCASSTGTGQETQYFGPGTRLLVL.

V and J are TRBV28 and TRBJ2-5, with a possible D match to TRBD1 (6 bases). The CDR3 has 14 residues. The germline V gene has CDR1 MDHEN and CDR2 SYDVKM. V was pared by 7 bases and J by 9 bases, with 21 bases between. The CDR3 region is CASTPPGARRSQYF. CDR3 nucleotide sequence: TGTGCCAGCACCCCTCCAGGGGCGCGTAGGTCCCAGTACTTC.

CDR3 nucleotide sequence: TGTGCCAGTAGTATCTGGGGAGGGGCCACGGAGACCCAGTACTTC. It is translated as CASSIWGGATETQYF. The V gene is TRBV19, the J gene TRBJ2-5, with 7 bases lining up with TRBD2. The CDR3 runs 15 residues. The junction had 9 bases not matched to a gene; V was cut back by 3 bases and J by 5 bases. The germline gives CDR1 LNHDA, CDR2 SQIVND (reference sequence).

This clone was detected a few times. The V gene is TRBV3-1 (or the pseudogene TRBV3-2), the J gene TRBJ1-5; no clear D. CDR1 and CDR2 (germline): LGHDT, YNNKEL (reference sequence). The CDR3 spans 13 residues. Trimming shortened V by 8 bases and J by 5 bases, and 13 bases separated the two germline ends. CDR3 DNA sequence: TGTGCCAGCGGGCGGGGAGGCGATCAGCCCCAGCATTTT. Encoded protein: CASGRGGDQPQHF.

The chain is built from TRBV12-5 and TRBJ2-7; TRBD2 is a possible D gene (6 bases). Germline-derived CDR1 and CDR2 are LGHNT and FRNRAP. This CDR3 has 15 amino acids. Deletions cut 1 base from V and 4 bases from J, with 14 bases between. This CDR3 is CASGLALGLSYEQYF. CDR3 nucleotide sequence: TGTGCTAGTGGTTTGGCGTTGGGACTCTCGTACGAGCAGTACTTC.

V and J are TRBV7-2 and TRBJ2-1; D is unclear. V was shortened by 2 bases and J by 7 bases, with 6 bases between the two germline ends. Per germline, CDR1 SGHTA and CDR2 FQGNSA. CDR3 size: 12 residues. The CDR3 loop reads CASSLTGNEQFF. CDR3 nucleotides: TGTGCCAGCAGCTTAACGGGTAATGAGCAGTTCTTC.

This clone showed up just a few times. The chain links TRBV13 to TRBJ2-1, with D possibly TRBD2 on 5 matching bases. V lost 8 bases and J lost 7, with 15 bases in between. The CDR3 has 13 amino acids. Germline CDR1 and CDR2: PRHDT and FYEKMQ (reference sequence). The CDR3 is CASAKGLSNEQFF. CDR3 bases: TGTGCCAGCGCTAAAGGACTCTCAAATGAGCAGTTCTTC.

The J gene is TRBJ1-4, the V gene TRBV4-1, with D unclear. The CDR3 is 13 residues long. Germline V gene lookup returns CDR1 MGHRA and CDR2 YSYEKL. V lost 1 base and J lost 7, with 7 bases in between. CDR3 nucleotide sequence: TGCGCCAGCAGCCAAGTGGCGGCTGAAAAACTGTTTTTT. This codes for CASSQVAAEKLFF.

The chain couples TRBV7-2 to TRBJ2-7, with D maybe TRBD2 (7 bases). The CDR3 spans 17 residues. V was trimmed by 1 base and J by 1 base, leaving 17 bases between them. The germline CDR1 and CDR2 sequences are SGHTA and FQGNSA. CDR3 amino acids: CASSLGGGRVRSYEQYF. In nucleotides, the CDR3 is TGTGCCAGCAGCTTAGGGGGGGGGCGAGTGAGGTCCTACGAGCAGTACTTC.

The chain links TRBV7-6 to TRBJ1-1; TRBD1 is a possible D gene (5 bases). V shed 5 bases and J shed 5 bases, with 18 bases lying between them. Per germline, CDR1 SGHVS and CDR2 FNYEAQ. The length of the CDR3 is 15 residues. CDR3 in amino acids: CASSTFDQGVTEAFF. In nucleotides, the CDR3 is TGTGCCAGCAGCACATTCGATCAGGGTGTAACTGAAGCTTTCTTT.

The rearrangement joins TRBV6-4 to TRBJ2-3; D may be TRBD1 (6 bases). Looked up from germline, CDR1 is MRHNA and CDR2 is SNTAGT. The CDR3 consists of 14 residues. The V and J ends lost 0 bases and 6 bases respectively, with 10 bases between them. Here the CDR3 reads CASSDSPGVDTQYF. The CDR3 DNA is TGTGCCAGCAGTGACTCGCCAGGGGTCGATACGCAGTATTTT.

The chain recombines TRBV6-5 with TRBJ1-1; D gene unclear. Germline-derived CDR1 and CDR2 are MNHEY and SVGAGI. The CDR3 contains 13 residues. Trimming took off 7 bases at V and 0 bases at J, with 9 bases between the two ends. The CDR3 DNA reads TGTGCCAGCAAGATAAACATGAACACTGAAGCTTTCTTT. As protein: CASKINMNTEAFF.

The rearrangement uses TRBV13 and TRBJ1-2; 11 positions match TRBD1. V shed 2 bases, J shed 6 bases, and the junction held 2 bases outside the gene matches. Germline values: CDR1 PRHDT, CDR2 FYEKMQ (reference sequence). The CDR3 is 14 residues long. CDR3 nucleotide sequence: TGTGCCAGCAGCTTACGGGACAGGGGGGATGGCTACACCTTC. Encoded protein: CASSLRDRGDGYTF.

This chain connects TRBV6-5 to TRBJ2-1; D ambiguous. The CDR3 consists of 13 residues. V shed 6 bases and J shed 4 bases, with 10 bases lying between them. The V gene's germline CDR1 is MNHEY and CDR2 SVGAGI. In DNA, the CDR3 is TGTGCCAGCAGCAAAAACAGTTACAATGAGCAGTTCTTC. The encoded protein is CASSKNSYNEQFF.

The CDR3 loop is CASSYSLTYEQYF. CDR3 nucleotide sequence: TGTGCCAGCAGTTACTCCCTGACATACGAGCAGTACTTC. The V gene is TRBV6-2 or TRBV6-3, the J gene TRBJ2-7; D gene ambiguous. From germline, CDR1 is MNHEY and CDR2 SVGEGT. The CDR3 extends over 13 amino acids. V gave up 0 bases and J gave up 4 bases, with 7 bases separating them.

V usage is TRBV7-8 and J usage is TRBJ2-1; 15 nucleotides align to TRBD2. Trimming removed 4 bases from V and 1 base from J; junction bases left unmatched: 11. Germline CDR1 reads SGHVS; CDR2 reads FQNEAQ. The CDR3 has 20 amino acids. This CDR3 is CASSSLWTSGGAISYNEQFF. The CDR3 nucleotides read TGTGCCAGCAGCTCCCTATGGACTAGCGGGGGGGCCATATCCTACAATGAGCAGTTCTTC.

For the CDR3, the DNA is TGTGCCAGCAGCTCCATGACAGCCTACGAGCAGTACTTC. Protein sequence: CASSSMTAYEQYF. V gene TRBV11-3 combines with J gene TRBJ2-7; D perhaps matches TRBD1 (5 bases). CDR1 and CDR2 (germline): SGHNT, YENEEA. The germline V and J ends were trimmed by 4 bases and 2 bases, with 9 bases remaining between them. The CDR3 is 13 residues long.

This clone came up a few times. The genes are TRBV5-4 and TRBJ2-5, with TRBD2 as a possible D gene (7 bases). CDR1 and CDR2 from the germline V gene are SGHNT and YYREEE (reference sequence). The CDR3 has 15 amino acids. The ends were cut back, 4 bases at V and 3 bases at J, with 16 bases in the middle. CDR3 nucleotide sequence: TGTGCCAGCAGCGCCCGGTCGGGGGGCGAAGAGACCCAGTACTTC. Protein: CASSARSGGEETQYF.

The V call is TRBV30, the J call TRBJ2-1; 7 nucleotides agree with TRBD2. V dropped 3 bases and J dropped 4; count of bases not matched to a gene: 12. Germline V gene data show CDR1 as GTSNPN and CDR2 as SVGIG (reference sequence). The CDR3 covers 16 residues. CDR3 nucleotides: TGTGCCTGGAGCGTCGGAGCGGGGCTCCGATACAATGAGCAGTTCTTC. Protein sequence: CAWSVGAGLRYNEQFF.

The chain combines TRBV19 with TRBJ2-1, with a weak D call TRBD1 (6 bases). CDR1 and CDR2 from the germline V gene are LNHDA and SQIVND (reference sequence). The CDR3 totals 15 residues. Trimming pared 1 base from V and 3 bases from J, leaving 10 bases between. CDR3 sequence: CASSIVPGDYNEQFF. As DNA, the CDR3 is TGTGCCAGTAGTATAGTCCCAGGGGACTACAATGAGCAGTTCTTC.

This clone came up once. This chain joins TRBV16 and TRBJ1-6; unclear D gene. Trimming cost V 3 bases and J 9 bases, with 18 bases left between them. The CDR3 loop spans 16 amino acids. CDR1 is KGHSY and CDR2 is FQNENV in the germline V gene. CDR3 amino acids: CASSHATRGSGSPLHF. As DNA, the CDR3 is TGTGCCAGCAGCCACGCCACGCGGGGATCAGGTTCACCCCTCCACTTT.

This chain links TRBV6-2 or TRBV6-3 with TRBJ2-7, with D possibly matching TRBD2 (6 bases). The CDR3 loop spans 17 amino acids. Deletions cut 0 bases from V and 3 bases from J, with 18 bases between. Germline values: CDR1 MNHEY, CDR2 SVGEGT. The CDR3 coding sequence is TGTGCCAGCAGTTACTCGATCGGGGAGGCCAGGCTCTACGAGCAGTACTTC. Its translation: CASSYSIGEARLYEQYF.

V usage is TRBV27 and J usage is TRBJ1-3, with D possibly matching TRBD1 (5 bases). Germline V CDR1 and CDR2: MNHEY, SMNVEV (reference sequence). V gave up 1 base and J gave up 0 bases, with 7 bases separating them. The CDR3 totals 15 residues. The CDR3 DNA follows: TGTGCCAGCAGTTTATGGGGGGGCTCTGGAAACACCATATATTTT. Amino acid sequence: CASSLWGGSGNTIYF.

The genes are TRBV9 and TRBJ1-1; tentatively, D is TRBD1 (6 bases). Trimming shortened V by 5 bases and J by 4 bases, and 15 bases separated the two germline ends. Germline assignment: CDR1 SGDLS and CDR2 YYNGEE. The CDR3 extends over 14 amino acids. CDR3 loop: CASSQTRGFTEAFF. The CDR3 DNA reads TGTGCCAGCAGTCAAACGAGGGGGTTCACTGAAGCTTTCTTT.

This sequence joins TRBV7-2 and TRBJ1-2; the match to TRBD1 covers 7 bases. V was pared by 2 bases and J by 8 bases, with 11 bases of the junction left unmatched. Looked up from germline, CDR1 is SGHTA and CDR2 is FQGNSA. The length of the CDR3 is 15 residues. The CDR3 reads CASSLRGQGVDGYTF. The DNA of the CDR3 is TGTGCCAGCAGCTTACGCGGGCAGGGGGTCGACGGCTACACCTTC.

CDR3 amino acids: CASSLWGGEQETQYF. In DNA form, the CDR3 reads TGTGCCAGCAGCTTATGGGGGGGGGAGCAAGAGACCCAGTACTTC. The V and J genes are TRBV7-8 and TRBJ2-5; TRBD2 aligns across 7 bases. V trimming: 2 bases; J trimming: 2 bases; junction bases outside the gene matches: 5. CDR1 SGHVS and CDR2 FQNEAQ come from the germline V gene. The CDR3 is 15 amino acids. Based on the CDR3 plus reference TRBV7-8 and TRBJ2-5, the full variable domain is GAGVSQSPRYKVAKRGQDVALRCDPISGHVSLFWYQQALGQGPEFLTYFQNEAQLDKSGLPSDRFFAERPEGSVSTLKIQRTQQEDSAVYLCASSLWGGEQETQYFGPGTRLLVL.

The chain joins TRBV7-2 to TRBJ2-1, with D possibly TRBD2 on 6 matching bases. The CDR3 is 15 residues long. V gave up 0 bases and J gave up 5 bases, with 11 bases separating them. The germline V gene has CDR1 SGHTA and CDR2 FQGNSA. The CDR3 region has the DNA TGTGCCAGCAGCTTAGCGGGAGGCCCCCACAATGAGCAGTTCTTC. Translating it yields CASSLAGGPHNEQFF.

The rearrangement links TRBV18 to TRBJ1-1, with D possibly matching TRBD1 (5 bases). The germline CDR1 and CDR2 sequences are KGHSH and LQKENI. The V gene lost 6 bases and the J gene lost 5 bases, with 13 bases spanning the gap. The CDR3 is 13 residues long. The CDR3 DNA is TGTGCCAGCTCCCAGGAGGGGAAGACTGAAGCTTTCTTT. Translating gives CASSQEGKTEAFF.

The CDR3 nucleotides are TGTGCCAGCAGCTTATACAGGGGCACTGAAGCTTTCTTT. Translated: CASSLYRGTEAFF. The chain has TRBV7-2 and TRBJ1-1; TRBD1 agrees at 7 bases. The trim removed 2 bases at V and 4 bases at J, leaving 1 base unmatched. The germline V gene has CDR1 SGHTA and CDR2 FQGNSA. The CDR3 has 13 amino acids.